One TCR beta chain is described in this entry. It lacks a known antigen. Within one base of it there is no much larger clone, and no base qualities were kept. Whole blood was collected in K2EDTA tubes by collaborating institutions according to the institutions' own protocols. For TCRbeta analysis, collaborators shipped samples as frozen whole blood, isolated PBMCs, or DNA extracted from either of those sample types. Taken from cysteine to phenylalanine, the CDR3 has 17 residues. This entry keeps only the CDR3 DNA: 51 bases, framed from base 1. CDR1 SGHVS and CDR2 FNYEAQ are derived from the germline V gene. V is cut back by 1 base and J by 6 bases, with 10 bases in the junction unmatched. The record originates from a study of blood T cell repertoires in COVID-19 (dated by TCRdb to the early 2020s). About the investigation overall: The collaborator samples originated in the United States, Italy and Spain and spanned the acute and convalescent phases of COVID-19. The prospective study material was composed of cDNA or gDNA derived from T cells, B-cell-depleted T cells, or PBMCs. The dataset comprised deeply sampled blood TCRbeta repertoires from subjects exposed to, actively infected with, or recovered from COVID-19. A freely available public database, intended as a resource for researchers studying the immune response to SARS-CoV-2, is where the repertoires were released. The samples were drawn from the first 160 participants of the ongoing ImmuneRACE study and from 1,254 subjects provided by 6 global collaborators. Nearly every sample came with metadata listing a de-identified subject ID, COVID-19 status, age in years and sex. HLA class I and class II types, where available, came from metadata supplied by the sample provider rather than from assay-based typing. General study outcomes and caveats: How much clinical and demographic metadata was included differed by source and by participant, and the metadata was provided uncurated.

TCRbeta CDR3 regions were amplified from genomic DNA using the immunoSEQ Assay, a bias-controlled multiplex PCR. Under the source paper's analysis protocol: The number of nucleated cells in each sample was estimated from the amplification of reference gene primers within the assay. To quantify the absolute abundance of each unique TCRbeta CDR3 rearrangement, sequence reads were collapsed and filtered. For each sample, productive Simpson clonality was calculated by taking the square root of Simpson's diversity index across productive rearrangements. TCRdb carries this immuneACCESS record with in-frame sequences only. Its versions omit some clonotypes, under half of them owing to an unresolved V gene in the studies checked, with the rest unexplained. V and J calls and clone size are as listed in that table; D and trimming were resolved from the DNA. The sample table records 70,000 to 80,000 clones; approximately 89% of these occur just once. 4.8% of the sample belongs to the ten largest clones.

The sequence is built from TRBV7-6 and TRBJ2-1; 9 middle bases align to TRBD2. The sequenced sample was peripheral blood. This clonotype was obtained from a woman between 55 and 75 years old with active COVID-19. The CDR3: CASSLVVLASGVNEQFF. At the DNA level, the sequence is TGTGCCAGCAGCTTAGTCGTACTGGCTAGCGGGGTCAATGAGCAGTTCTTC.